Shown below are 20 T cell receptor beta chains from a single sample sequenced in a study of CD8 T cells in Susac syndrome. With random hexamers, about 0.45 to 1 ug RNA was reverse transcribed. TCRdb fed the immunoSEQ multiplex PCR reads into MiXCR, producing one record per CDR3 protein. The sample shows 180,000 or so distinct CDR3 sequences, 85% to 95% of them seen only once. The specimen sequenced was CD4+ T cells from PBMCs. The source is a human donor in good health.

The CDR3 sequence: CSVLQLAGTSYEQYV. The CDR3 DNA is TGCAGCGTTTTACAATTAGCGGGAACTTCCTACGAGCAGTACGTC. The chain is built from TRBV29-1 and TRBJ2-7, with 8 bases lining up with TRBD2. CDR1 and CDR2 (germline): SQVTM, ANQGSEA. V lost 5 bases to trimming and J lost 1 base; unmatched junction nucleotides: 10. This CDR3 is 15 amino acids long.

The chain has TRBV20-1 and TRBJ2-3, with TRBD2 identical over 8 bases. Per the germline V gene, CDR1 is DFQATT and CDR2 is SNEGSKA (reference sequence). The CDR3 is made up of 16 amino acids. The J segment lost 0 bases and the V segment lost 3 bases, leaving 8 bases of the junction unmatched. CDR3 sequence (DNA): TGCAGTGCTAGTCAAGCGGGGGCAGGGAGCACAGATACGCAGTATTTT. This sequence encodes CSASQAGAGSTDTQYF.

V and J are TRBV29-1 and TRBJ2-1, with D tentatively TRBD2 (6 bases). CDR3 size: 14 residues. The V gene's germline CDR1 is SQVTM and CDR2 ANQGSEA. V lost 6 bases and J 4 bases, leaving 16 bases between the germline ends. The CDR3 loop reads CSVGSGLRYNEQFF. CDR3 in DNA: TGCAGCGTAGGAAGCGGGCTTCGGTACAATGAGCAGTTCTTC.

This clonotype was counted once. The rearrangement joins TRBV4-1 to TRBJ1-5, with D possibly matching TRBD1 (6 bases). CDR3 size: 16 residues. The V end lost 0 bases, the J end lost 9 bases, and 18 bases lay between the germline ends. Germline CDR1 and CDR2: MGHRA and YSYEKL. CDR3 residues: CASSQDEVGGWAPQHF. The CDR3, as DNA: TGCGCCAGCAGCCAAGATGAGGTGGGGGGCTGGGCGCCCCAGCATTTT.

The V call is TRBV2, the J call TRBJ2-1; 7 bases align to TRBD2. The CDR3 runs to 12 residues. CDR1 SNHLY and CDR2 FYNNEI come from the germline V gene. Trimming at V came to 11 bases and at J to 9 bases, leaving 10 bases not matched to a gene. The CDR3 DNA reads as TGTGCCGCCCTAGCGGTTGGCTCTGAGCAGTTCTTC. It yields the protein CAALAVGSEQFF.

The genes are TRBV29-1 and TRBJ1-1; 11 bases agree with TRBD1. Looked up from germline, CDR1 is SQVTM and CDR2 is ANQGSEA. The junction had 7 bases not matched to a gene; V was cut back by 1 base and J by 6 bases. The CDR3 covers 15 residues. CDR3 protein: CSVEVSGGQGAEAFF. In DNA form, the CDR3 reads TGCAGCGTTGAAGTCAGTGGGGGACAGGGGGCTGAAGCTTTCTTT.

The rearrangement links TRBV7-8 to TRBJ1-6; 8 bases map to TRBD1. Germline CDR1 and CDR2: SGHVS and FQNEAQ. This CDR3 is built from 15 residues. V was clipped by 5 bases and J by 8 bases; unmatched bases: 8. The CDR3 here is CASSIGQGPDSPLHF. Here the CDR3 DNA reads TGTGCCAGCAGCATTGGACAGGGTCCGGATTCACCCCTCCACTTT.

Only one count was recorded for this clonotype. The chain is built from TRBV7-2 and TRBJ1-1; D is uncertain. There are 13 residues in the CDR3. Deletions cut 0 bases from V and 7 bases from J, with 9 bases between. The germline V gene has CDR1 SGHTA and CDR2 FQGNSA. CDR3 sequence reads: CASSLAGSGEAFF. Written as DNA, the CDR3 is TGTGCCAGCAGCTTAGCAGGGAGTGGTGAAGCTTTCTTT.

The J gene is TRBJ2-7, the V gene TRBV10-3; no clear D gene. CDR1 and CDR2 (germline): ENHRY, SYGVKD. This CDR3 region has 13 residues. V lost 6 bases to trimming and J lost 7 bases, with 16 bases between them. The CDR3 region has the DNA TGTGCCATCAGGCCCGTGGCTGTAGGGGAGCAGTACGTC. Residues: CAIRPVAVGEQYV.

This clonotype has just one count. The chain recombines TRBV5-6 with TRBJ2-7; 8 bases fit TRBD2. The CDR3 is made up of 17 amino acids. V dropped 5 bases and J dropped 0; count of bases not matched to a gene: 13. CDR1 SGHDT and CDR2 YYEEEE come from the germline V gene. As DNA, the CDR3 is TGTGCCAGCAGACCACTAGCGGAGGGACCACTCTCCTACGAGCAGTACGTC. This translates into CASRPLAEGPLSYEQYV.

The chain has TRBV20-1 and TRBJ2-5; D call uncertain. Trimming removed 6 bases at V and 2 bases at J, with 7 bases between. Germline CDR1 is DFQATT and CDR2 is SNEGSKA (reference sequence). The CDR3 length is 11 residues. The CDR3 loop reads CSAKQQETQYF. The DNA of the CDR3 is TGCAGTGCGAAACAACAAGAGACCCAGTACTTC.

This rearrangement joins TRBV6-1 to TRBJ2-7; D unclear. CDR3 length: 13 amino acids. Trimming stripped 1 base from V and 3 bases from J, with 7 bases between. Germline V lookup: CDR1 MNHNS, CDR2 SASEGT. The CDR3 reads CASSEVGIYEQYV. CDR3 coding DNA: TGTGCCAGCAGTGAAGTTGGCATCTACGAGCAGTACGTC.

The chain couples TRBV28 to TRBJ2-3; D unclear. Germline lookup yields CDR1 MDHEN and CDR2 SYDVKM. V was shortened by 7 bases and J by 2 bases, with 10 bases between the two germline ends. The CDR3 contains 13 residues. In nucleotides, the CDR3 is TGTGCCAGCATTAAGAGTTCCACAGATACGCAGTATTTT. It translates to CASIKSSTDTQYF.

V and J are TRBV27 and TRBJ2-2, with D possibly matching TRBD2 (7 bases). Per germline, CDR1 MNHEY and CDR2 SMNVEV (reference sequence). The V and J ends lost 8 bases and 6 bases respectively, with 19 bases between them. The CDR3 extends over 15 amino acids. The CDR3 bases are TGTGCCAGCGGGGGTGCGGGGGCGAGGTCCGGGGAGCTGTTTTTT. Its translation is CASGGAGARSGELFF.

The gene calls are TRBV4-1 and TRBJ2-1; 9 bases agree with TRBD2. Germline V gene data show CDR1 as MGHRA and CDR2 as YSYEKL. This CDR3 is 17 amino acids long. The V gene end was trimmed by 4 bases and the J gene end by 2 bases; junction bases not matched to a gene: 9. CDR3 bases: TGCGCCAGCAGCCCTGCGGGACTAGCAGTCCCCTACAATGAGCAGTTCTTC. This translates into CASSPAGLAVPYNEQFF.

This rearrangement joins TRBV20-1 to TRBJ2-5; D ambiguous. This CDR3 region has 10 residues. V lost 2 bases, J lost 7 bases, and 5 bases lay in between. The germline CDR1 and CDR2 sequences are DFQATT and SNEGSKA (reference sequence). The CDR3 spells CSARIVTQYF. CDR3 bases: TGCAGTGCTAGAATCGTGACCCAGTACTTC.

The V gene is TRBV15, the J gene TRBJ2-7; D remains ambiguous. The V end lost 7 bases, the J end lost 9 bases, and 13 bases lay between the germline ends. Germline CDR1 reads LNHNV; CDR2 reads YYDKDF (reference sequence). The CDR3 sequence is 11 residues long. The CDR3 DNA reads TGTGCCACCAACCAGTGCCCGGGGCAGTACTTC. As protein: CATNQCPGQYF.

CDR3 sequence: CASSLFDPRVSYEQYF. The CDR3 region has the DNA TGTGCCAGCAGCTTATTCGACCCTCGGGTGTCCTACGAGCAGTACTTC. The chain uses TRBV7-2 and TRBJ2-7; no clear D. V was shortened by 2 bases and J by 1 base, with 15 bases between the two germline ends. This CDR3 region has 16 residues. Germline V CDR1 and CDR2: SGHTA, FQGNSA. Full variable domain (outside the CDR3, taken from reference TRBV7-2 and TRBJ2-7): GAGVSQSPSNKVTEKGKDVELRCDPISGHTALYWYRQSLGQGLEFLIYFQGNSAPDKSGLPSDRFSAERTGGSVSTLTIQRTQQEDSAVYLCASSLFDPRVSYEQYFGPGTRLTVT.

The CDR3 reads CASSSPGLSYNEQFF. The CDR3 DNA sequence: TGTGCCAGCAGTTCTCCGGGACTGAGCTACAATGAGCAGTTCTTC. The genes are TRBV2 and TRBJ2-1; a weak D match, TRBD2 (6 bases). This CDR3 is built from 15 residues. Germline CDR1 reads SNHLY; CDR2 reads FYNNEI. Trimming shortened V by 5 bases and J by 3 bases, and 14 bases separated the two germline ends.

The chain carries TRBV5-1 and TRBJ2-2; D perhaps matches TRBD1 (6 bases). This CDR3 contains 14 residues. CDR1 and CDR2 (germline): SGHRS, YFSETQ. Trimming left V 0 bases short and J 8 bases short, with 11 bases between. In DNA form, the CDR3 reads TGCGCCAGCAGCTTGGACAGGGCGGCTGGGGAGCTGTTTTTT. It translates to CASSLDRAAGELFF.